The 23 T cell receptor beta chains given below trace back to one sample, sequenced in a study of blood T cells in healthy people across ages. The second PCR ran roughly 6 to 12 cycles with a sample-barcoded 5' primer and J-beta primers. TCRdb reprocessed the 5' RACE reads via MiXCR and lists one record per CDR3 protein. This table holds 700,000 or so distinct CDR3 sequences, roughly 43% found once. Sequencing was performed on blood. The receptor set was obtained from an elderly man in good health.

This clonotype showed up just once. The rearrangement uses TRBV28 and TRBJ1-5; no reliable D call. The CDR3 contains 13 residues. From germline, CDR1 is MDHEN and CDR2 SYDVKM. The germline V and J ends were trimmed by 3 bases and 6 bases, with 9 bases remaining between them. The CDR3 nucleotides are TGTGCCAGCAGTTTGCTTGGTTTTCAGCCCCAGCATTTT. This translates into CASSLLGFQPQHF. The variable domain in full, completed from reference TRBV28 and TRBJ1-5, reads DVKVTQSSRYLVKRTGEKVFLECVQDMDHENMFWYRQDPGLGLRLIYFSYDVKMKEKGDIPEGYSVSREKKERFSLILESASTNQTSMYLCASSLLGFQPQHFGDGTRLSIL.

As DNA, the CDR3 is TGTGCCAGCAGCAAAGAAGCAGGGGGCGTCACAGATACGCAGTATTTT. Translated, it gives CASSKEAGGVTDTQYF. This sequence joins TRBV21-1 and TRBJ2-3; the DNA was not used to check the table's D call, TRBD1. TRBV21-1 constitutes a pseudogene. The CDR3 has 16 residues.

This clonotype has a handful of counts. The V and J genes are TRBV28 and TRBJ1-6; TRBD1 matches 8 bases. Germline CDR1 is MDHEN and CDR2 is SYDVKM. With V trimmed by 10 bases and J by 3 bases, 5 bases remained unmatched. CDR3 size: 14 residues. The CDR3 reads CAIKQGDYNSPLHF. CDR3 DNA sequence: TGTGCCATAAAACAGGGGGACTATAATTCACCCCTCCACTTT.

V gene TRBV7-9 combines with J gene TRBJ2-3; D gene unclear. This CDR3 has 15 residues. Germline-derived CDR1 and CDR2 are SEHNR and FQNEAQ (reference sequence). Trimming left V 1 base short and J 5 bases short, with 13 bases between. The CDR3 sequence is CASSLEWEDEDTQYF. The CDR3 coding sequence is TGTGCCAGCAGCTTAGAGTGGGAAGATGAAGATACGCAGTATTTT.

The chain recombines TRBV27 with TRBJ2-3, with unresolved D. This CDR3 region has 16 residues. Germline V gene sequence: CDR1 MNHEY, CDR2 SMNVEV (reference sequence). Trimming shortened V by 2 bases and J by 1 base, and 13 bases separated the two germline ends. The CDR3 DNA is TGTGCCAGCAGTTTAGGTTTTGGGGTGGGCACAGATACGCAGTATTTT. This encodes CASSLGFGVGTDTQYF.

The chain combines TRBV11-3 with TRBJ2-1, with a weak D call TRBD2 (6 bases). CDR3 length: 13 amino acids. Trimming stripped 4 bases from V and 9 bases from J, with 13 bases between. Germline loops: CDR1 SGHNT, CDR2 YENEEA. The CDR3 sequence: CASSSRLDTEQFF. In nucleotides, the CDR3 is TGTGCCAGCAGCTCCAGACTAGATACTGAGCAGTTCTTC.

In its sample, this clonotype was seen a few times. V usage is TRBV4-1 and J usage is TRBJ1-4; possibly TRBD1 for D (5 bases). Trimming took off 5 bases at V and 0 bases at J, with 16 bases between the two ends. Germline CDR1 is MGHRA and CDR2 is YSYEKL. The CDR3 loop spans 17 amino acids. The CDR3 sequence is CASSSRGRSSTNEKLFF. The CDR3 DNA reads TGCGCCAGCAGCTCCCGGGGACGGAGTTCAACTAATGAAAAACTGTTTTTT.

On this clonotype itself: The junction does not match germline at one end; this may be a read error. The chain combines TRBV13 with TRBJ2-3, with 13 nucleotides matching TRBD2. This CDR3 has 19 residues. Germline CDR1 is PRHDT and CDR2 is FYEKMQ (reference sequence). The CDR3 sequence: CASSLGGLAGSPSTDTQYF. Here the CDR3 DNA reads TGTGCCAGCAGCCTAGGGGGACTAGCGGGGAGTCCTAGCACAGATACGCAGTATTTT.

The gene calls are TRBV7-3 and TRBJ2-7, with 10 bases that match TRBD2. Trimming removed 5 bases from V and 2 bases from J; junction bases left unmatched: 3. The germline V gene encodes CDR1 SGHTA and CDR2 FQGTGA. The CDR3 spans 14 residues. The CDR3 spells CASSLSGGPYEQYF. The CDR3 bases are TGTGCCAGCAGCCTTAGCGGGGGGCCCTACGAGCAGTACTTC.

The V gene is TRBV29-1, the J gene TRBJ1-1; 10 bases align to TRBD1. Germline CDR1 and CDR2: SQVTM and ANQGSEA. The CDR3 is 15 amino acids. Losses at the gene ends were 7 bases for V and 5 bases for J; bases not matched to a gene: 13. The DNA of the CDR3 is TGCAGCGCTGGACAGGGGGGCCTTTCGGGTACTGAAGCTTTCTTT. This codes for CSAGQGGLSGTEAFF.

This clonotype was seen a handful of times. The V gene is TRBV7-2, the J gene TRBJ2-3; D perhaps matches TRBD2 (5 bases). Germline V gene sequence: CDR1 SGHTA, CDR2 FQGNSA. Trimming shortened V by 1 base and J by 2 bases, and 13 bases separated the two germline ends. The CDR3 covers 16 residues. CDR3 DNA sequence: TGTGCCAGCAGCTTAGTCCCGCGAGGGAACACAGATACGCAGTATTTT. It encodes CASSLVPRGNTDTQYF.

This clonotype was picked up a small number of times. The chain links TRBV7-9 to TRBJ2-3, with D hard to call. The CDR3 is 14 residues long. V was cut by 0 bases and J by 1 base, with 5 bases left in between. CDR1 is SEHNR and CDR2 is FQNEAQ in the germline V gene (reference sequence). CDR3 residues: CASSLAQGTDTQYF. CDR3 bases: TGTGCCAGCAGCTTAGCCCAGGGCACAGATACGCAGTATTTT. Together with reference TRBV7-9 and TRBJ2-3, the CDR3 gives the full variable domain: DTGVSQNPRHKITKRGQNVTFRCDPISEHNRLYWYRQTLGQGPEFLTYFQNEAQLEKSRLLSDRFSAERPKGSFSTLEIQRTEQGDSAMYLCASSLAQGTDTQYFGPGTRLTVL.

This clonotype has at least ten counts. The rearrangement joins TRBV5-1 to TRBJ1-4; the D is unclear. CDR1 and CDR2 from the germline V gene are SGHRS and YFSETQ. V lost 1 base to trimming and J lost 0 bases, with 4 bases between them. The CDR3 loop spans 14 amino acids. The CDR3 spells CASSLTATNEKLFF. Here the CDR3 DNA reads TGCGCCAGCAGCTTGACGGCAACTAATGAAAAACTGTTTTTT.

This clonotype showed up just a few times. This chain links TRBV20-1 with TRBJ1-1; 7 positions match TRBD1. Looked up from germline, CDR1 is DFQATT and CDR2 is SNEGSKA (reference sequence). Trimming took 3 bases from V and 1 from J; bases not matched to a gene: 17. The CDR3 covers 18 residues. DNA of the CDR3: TGCAGTGCTAGCTCGGCAGGACAGGCGCTGCCAAGGAACACTGAAGCTTTCTTT. Protein: CSASSAGQALPRNTEAFF.

In its sample, this clonotype was seen a few times. The chain combines TRBV7-2 with TRBJ2-1; TRBD2 aligns across 10 bases. The CDR3 runs 15 residues. In germline, CDR1 is SGHTA, CDR2 FQGNSA. J gave up 10 bases and V 1 base, and 7 bases lay outside the gene matches. The CDR3 coding sequence is TGTGCCAGCAGCTTAGAGAGCGGGGGGGCTGGGGAGCAGTTCTTC. It encodes CASSLESGGAGEQFF.

Ten or more counts support this clonotype. The chain is built from TRBV6-1 and TRBJ2-1, with D uncertain. This CDR3 has 14 residues. Germline CDR1 and CDR2: MNHNS and SASEGT. V lost 6 bases, J lost 7 bases, and 16 bases lay in between. The CDR3 coding sequence is TGTGCCAGCAGCTCCTTTAGGCGCGGAAATGAGCAGTTCTTC. Residues: CASSSFRRGNEQFF.

This clonotype appeared a single time. The junction departs from germline at one end; a sequencing error may be responsible. The rearrangement uses TRBV7-2 and TRBJ2-5, with 10 bases matching TRBD2. The CDR3 sequence is 15 residues long. Germline V gives CDR1 SGHTA, CDR2 FQGNSA. As DNA, the CDR3 is TGTGCCAGCAGCCCCAGGACTAGCGGACAAGAGGCCCAGTACTTC. Protein sequence: CASSPRTSGQEAQYF. Looking up the rest from reference TRBV7-2 and TRBJ2-5 gives the full variable domain: GAGVSQSPSNKVTEKGKDVELRCDPISGHTALYWYRQSLGQGLEFLIYFQGNSAPDKSGLPSDRFSAERTGGSVSTLTIQRTQQEDSAVYLCASSPRTSGQEAQYFGPGTRLLVL.

Only a few counts were recorded for this clonotype. The chain uses TRBV24-1 and TRBJ2-3; TRBD1 aligns across 11 bases. Germline V gives CDR1 KGHDR, CDR2 SFDVKD. V shed 7 bases, J shed 5 bases, and the junction held 4 bases outside the gene matches. CDR3 size: 14 residues. Here the CDR3 DNA reads TGTGCCACCAGATGGGGACAGGGGGAAGATACGCAGTATTTT. Residues: CATRWGQGEDTQYF.

This clonotype was found a few times. The J gene is TRBJ2-6, the V gene TRBV6-2 or TRBV6-3; no definite D call. The CDR3 is made up of 15 amino acids. Germline lookup yields CDR1 MNHEY and CDR2 SVGEGT. Trimming took 1 base from V and 2 from J, leaving 6 bases between them. CDR3: CASSYLATGANVLTF. As DNA, the CDR3 is TGTGCCAGCAGTTACTTAGCCACTGGGGCCAACGTCCTGACTTTC.

This clonotype was detected ten times or more. This chain uses TRBV11-2 with TRBJ2-3; 9 nucleotides align to TRBD1. The CDR3 loop spans 16 amino acids. From germline, CDR1 is SGHAT and CDR2 FQNNGV. The V gene end was trimmed by 3 bases and the J gene end by 0 bases; junction bases not matched to a gene: 4. The CDR3 sequence: CASSLGTGTSTDTQYF. The CDR3, as DNA: TGTGCCAGCAGCTTGGGGACAGGGACTAGCACAGATACGCAGTATTTT.

This clonotype has just a few counts. The chain combines TRBV5-1 with TRBJ1-6; a weak D match, TRBD1 (6 bases). This CDR3 is 15 amino acids long. V was cut by 0 bases and J by 9 bases, with 13 bases left in between. Germline loops: CDR1 SGHRS, CDR2 YFSETQ. In nucleotides, the CDR3 is TGCGCCAGCAGCTTGGAGGCCAGGGGCACTTCACCCCTCCACTTT. Its protein product is CASSLEARGTSPLHF.

The chain recombines TRBV5-6 with TRBJ2-7; 8 positions match TRBD2. The closer fit of TRBJ2-5 to the DNA end suggests the J call may be wrong. Germline V gene sequence: CDR1 SGHDT, CDR2 YYEEEE. The CDR3 covers 16 residues. CDR3 loop: CASSSVGAGVRETQYF. The CDR3 DNA sequence: TGTGCCAGCAGCTCCGTTGGAGCGGGAGTACGAGAGACCCAGTACTTC.

The sample holds a few counts of this clonotype. The chain is built from TRBV6-2 or TRBV6-3 and TRBJ2-5; the match to TRBD2 covers 9 bases. Matching the DNA end better, TRBJ2-7 makes the J call doubtful. The CDR3 runs to 16 residues. Germline loops: CDR1 MNHEY, CDR2 SVGEGT. CDR3 sequence reads: CASSYPIAGAIYEQYF. The CDR3 coding sequence is TGTGCCAGCAGTTACCCTATAGCGGGAGCAATCTACGAGCAGTACTTC.